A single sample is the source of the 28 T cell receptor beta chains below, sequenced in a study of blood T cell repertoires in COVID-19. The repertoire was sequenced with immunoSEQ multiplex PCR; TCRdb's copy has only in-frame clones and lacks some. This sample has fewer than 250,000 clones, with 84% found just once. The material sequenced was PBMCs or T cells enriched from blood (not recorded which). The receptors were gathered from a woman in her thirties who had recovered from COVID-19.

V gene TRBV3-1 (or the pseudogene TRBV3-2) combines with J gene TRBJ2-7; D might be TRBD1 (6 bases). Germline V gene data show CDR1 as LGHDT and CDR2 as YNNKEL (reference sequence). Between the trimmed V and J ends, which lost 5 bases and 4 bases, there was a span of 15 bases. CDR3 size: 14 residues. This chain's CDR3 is CASSDDRKGYEQYF. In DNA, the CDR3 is TGTGCCAGCAGCGACGACAGGAAAGGGTACGAGCAGTACTTC.

CDR3: CASSPRRTSGHNEQFF. In DNA form, the CDR3 reads TGTGCCAGCAGTCCTCGTCGGACTAGCGGACACAATGAGCAGTTCTTC. This chain links TRBV27 with TRBJ2-1, with 10 bases matching TRBD2. Germline trimming cut 5 bases from V and 5 bases from J; bases unmatched to any gene: 9. Per germline, CDR1 MNHEY and CDR2 SMNVEV (reference sequence). This CDR3 has 16 amino acids.

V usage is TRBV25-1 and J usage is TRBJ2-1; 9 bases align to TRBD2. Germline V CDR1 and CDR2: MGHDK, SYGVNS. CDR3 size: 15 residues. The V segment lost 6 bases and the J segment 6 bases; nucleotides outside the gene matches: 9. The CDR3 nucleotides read TGTGCCAGCAGATTAGCGGGAGCGTTAACCAATGAGCAGTTCTTC. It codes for CASRLAGALTNEQFF.

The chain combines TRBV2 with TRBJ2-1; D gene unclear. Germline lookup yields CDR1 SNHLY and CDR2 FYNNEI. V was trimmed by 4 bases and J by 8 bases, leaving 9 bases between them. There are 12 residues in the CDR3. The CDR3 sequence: CASSVRGDEQFF. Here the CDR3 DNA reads TGTGCCAGCAGTGTCAGAGGAGATGAGCAGTTCTTC.

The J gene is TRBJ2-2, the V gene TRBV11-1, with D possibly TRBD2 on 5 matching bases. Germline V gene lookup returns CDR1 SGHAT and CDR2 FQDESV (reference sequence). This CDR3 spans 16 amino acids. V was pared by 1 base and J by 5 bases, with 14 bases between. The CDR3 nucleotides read TGTGCCAGCAGCTTAGAAGGTGGGAGTGGGACCGGGGAGCTGTTTTTT. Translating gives CASSLEGGSGTGELFF.

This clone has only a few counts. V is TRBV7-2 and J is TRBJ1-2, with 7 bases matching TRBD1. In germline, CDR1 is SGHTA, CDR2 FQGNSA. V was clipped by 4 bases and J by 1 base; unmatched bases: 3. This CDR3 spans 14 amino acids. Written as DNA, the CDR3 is TGTGCCAGCAGCTCGGGACAGATTAACTATGGCTACACCTTC. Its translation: CASSSGQINYGYTF.

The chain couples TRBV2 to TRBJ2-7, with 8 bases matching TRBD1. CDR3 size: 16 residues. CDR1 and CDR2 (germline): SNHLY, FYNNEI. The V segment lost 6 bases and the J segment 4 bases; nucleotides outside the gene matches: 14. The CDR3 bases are TGTGCCAGCAGGGTAATATACCGGGACAGGCTATACGAGCAGTACTTC. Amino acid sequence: CASRVIYRDRLYEQYF. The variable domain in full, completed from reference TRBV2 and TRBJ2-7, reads EPEVTQTPSHQVTQMGQEVILRCVPISNHLYFYWYRQILGQKVEFLVSFYNNEISEKSEIFDDQFSVERPDGSNFTLKIRSTKLEDSAMYFCASRVIYRDRLYEQYFGPGTRLTVT.

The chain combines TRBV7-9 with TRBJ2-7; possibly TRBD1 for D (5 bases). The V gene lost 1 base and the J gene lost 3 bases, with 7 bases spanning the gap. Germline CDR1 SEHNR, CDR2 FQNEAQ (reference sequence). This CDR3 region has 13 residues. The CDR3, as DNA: TGTGCCAGCAGCTTAGGACAGCTCTACGAGCAGTACTTC. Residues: CASSLGQLYEQYF. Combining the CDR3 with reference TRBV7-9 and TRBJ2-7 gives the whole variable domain DTGVSQNPRHKITKRGQNVTFRCDPISEHNRLYWYRQTLGQGPEFLTYFQNEAQLEKSRLLSDRFSAERPKGSFSTLEIQRTEQGDSAMYLCASSLGQLYEQYFGPGTRLTVT.

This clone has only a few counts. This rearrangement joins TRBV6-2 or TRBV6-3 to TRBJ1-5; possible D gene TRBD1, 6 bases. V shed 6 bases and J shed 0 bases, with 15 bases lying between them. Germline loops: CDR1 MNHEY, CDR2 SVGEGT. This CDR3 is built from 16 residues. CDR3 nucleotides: TGTGCCAGCAGCCCTCGAAGACAGGCTAGCAATCAGCCCCAGCATTTT. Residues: CASSPRRQASNQPQHF.

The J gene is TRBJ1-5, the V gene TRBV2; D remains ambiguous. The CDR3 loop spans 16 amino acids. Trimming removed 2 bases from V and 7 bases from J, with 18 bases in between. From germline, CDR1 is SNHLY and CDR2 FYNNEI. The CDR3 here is CASSELGGQIGQPQHF. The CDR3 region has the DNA TGTGCCAGCAGTGAATTGGGAGGGCAGATCGGACAGCCCCAGCATTTT.

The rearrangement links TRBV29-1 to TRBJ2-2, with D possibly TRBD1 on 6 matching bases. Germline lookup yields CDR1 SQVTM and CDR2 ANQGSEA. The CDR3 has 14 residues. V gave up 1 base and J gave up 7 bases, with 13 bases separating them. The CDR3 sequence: CSVEVQGRGGELFF. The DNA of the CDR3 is TGCAGCGTTGAAGTGCAGGGGAGAGGCGGGGAGCTGTTTTTT.

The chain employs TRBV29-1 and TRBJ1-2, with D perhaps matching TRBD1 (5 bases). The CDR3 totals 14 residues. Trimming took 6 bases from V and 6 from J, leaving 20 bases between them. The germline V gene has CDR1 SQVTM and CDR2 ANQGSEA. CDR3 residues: CSVGGPATQDGYTF. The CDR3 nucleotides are TGCAGCGTGGGGGGACCGGCAACGCAGGATGGCTACACCTTC.

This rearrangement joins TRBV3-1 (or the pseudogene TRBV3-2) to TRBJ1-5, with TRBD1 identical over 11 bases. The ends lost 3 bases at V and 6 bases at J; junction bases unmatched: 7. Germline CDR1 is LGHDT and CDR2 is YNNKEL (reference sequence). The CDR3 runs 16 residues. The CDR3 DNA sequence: TGTGCCAGCAGCCACTCCGGGACAGGGGGGGTTCAGCCCCAGCATTTT. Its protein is CASSHSGTGGVQPQHF.

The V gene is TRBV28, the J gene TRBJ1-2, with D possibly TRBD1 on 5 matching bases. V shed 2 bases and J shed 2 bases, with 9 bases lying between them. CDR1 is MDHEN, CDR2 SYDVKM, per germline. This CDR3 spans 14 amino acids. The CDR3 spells CASSLAGPNYGYTF. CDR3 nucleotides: TGTGCCAGCAGTTTAGCGGGGCCGAACTATGGCTACACCTTC.

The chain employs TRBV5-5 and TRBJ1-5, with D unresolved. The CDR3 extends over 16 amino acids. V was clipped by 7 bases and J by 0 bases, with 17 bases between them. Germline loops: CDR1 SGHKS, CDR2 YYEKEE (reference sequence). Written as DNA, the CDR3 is TGTGCCAGCTCGGTAACCCCAACCGTTAGCAATCAGCCCCAGCATTTT. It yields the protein CASSVTPTVSNQPQHF.

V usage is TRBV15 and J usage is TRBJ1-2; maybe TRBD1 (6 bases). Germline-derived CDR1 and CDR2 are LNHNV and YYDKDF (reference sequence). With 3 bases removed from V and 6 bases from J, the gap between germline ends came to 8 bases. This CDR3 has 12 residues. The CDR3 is CATSRSGDGYTF. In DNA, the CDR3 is TGTGCCACCAGCAGGTCAGGGGATGGCTACACCTTC.

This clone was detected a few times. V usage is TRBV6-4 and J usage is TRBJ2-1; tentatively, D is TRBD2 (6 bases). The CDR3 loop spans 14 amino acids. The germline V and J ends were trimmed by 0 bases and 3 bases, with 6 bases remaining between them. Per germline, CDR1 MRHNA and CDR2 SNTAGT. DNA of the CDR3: TGTGCCAGCAGTGACTCGGGACTCTACAATGAGCAGTTCTTC. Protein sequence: CASSDSGLYNEQFF.

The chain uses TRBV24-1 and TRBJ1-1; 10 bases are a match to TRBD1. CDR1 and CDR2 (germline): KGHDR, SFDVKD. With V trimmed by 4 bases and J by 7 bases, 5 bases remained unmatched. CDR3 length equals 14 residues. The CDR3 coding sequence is TGTGCCACCAGTGACCCCGGACAGGGGGATGAAGCTTTCTTT. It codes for CATSDPGQGDEAFF.

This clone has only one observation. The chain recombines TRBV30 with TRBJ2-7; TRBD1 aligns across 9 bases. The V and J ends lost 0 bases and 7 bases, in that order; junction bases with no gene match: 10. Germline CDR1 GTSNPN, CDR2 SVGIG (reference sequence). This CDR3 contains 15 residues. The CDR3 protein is CAWSVLGQGMGEQYF. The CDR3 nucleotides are TGTGCCTGGAGTGTCCTAGGACAGGGGATGGGGGAGCAGTACTTC.

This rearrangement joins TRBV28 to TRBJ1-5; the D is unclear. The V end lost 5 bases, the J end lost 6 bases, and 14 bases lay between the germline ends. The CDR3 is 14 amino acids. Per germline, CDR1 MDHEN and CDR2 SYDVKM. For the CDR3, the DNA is TGTGCCAGCAGTCCCTGGCCAGCAGGTCAGCCCCAGCATTTT. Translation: CASSPWPAGQPQHF.

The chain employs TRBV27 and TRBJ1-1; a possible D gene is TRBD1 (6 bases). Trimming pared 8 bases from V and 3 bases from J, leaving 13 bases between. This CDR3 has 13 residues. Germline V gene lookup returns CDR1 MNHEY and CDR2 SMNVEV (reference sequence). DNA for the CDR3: TGTGCCAGCGGCTACCGACAGGACACTGAAGCTTTCTTT. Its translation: CASGYRQDTEAFF.

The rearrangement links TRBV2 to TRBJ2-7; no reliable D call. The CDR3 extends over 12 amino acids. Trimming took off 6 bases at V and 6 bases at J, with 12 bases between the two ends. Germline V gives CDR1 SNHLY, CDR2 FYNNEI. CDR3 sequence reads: CASRKSGAEQYV. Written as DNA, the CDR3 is TGTGCCAGCAGGAAGTCGGGTGCCGAGCAGTACGTC.

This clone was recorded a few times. CDR3 DNA sequence: TGTGCCAGCAGCTTAGCGGGAGGGCAAGAGACCCAGTACTTC. Translated, it gives CASSLAGGQETQYF. The genes are TRBV7-9 and TRBJ2-5; TRBD2 aligns across 7 bases. CDR3 length: 14 residues. Germline loops: CDR1 SEHNR, CDR2 FQNEAQ (reference sequence). J lost 2 bases, V lost 0 bases, and 0 bases had no gene match. Complete variable domain (other parts from reference TRBV7-9 and TRBJ2-5): DTGVSQNPRHKITKRGQNVTFRCDPISEHNRLYWYRQTLGQGPEFLTYFQNEAQLEKSRLLSDRFSAERPKGSFSTLEIQRTEQGDSAMYLCASSLAGGQETQYFGPGTRLLVL.

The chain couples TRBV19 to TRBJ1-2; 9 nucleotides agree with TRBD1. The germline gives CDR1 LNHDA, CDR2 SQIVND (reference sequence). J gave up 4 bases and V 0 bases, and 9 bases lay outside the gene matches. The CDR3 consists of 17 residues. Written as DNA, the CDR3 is TGTGCCAGTAGTATAGATAGAAGCGGGACAGGGCCCTATGGCTACACCTTC. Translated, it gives CASSIDRSGTGPYGYTF.

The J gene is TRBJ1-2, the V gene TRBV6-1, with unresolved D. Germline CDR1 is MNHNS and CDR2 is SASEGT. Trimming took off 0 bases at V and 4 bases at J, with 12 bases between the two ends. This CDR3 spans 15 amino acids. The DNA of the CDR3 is TGTGCCAGCAGTGAAGCAGGTCGGGTGTCCTATGGCTACACCTTC. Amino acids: CASSEAGRVSYGYTF.

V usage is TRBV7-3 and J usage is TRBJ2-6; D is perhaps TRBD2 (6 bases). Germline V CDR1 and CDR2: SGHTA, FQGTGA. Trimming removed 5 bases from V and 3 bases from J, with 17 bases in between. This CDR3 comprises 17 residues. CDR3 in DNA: TGTGCCAGCAGCCGCGGGACCAGGGTTTTTGGGGCCAACGTCCTGACTTTC. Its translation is CASSRGTRVFGANVLTF.

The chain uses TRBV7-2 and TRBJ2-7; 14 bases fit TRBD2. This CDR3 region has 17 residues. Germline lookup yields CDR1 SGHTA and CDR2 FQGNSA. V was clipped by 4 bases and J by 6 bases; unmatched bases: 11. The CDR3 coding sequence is TGTGCCAGCAGCTCTCTGCGGACTAGCGGGAGGAGTACCGAGCAGTACTTC. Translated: CASSSLRTSGRSTEQYF.

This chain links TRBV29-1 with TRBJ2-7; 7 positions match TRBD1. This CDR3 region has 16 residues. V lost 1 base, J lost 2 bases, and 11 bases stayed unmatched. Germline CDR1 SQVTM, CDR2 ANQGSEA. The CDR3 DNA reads TGCAGCGTTGAAGGCTCGACAGGGAGAGATACCTACGAGCAGTACTTC. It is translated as CSVEGSTGRDTYEQYF.